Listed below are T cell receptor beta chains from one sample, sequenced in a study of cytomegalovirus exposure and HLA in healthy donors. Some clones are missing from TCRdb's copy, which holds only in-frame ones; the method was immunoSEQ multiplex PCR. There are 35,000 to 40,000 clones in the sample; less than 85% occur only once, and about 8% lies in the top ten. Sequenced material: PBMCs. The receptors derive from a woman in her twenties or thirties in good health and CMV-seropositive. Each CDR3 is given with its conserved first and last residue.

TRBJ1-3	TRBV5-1	CASSLEGTGGNTIYF
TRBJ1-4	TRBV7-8	CASSLREATNEKLFF
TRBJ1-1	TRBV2	CASRYTEAFF
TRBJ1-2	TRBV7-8	CASSRDREYGYTF
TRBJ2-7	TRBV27	CASSPRGRGSGAYEQYF
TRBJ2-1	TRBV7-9	CASSPFSGTTSGWNEQFF
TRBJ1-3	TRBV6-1	CASMRGRGGNTIYF
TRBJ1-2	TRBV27	CASSQQGDYGYTF
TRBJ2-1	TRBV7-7	CASSLGLYNEQFF
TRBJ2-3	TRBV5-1	CASSGGSGDTQYF
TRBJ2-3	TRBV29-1	CSVDGAGAADTQYF
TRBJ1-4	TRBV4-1	CASSQDRIGASLEKLFF
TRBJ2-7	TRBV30	CAWEKLAGVSYEQYF
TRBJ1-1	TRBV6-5	CASSYSASDKKFF
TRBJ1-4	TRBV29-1	CSVVGRGTNEKLFF
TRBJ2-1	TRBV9	CASSVGAGGPYNEQFF
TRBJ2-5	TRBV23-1	CASSLTDARGLGETQYF
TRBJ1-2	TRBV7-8	CASSPRQGMDYGYTF
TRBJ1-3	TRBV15	CATSRDPGARLNTIYF
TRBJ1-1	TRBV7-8	CASSFSGNTEAFF
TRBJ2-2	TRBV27	CASQDYTGELFF
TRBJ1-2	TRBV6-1	CASSEGRGQNFYGYTF
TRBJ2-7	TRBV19	CASSMEGQGSYEQYF
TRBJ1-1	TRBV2	CASSRQGNTEAFF
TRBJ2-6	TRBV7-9	CASEDSSGANVLTF
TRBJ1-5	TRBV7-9	CASSLRDQPQHF
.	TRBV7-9	CASSLALAGSYEQYF
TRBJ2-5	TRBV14	CATNRGLGETQYF
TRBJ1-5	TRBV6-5	CASSSTYRSNQPQHF
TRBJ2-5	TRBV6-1	CASRPQQETQYF
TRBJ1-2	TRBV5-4	CASSLNAVNYGYTF
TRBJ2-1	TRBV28	CASSGTLADPTYNEQFF
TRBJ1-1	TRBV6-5	CASSLDWGPGEAFF
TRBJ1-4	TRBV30	CATRQVPNEKLFF
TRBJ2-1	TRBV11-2	CASSLGQGGSYNEQFF
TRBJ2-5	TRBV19	CASSIPGQETQYF
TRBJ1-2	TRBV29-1	CSVSLGQAYGYTF
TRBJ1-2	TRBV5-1	CASSFGDRGTSGGYTF
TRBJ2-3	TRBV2	CASSEGTGGFFTQYF
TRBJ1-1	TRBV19	CASSIQGAEAFF
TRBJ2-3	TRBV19	CASSTILAGNTDTQYF
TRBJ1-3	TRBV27	CASRAGERPGNTIYF
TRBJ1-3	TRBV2	CASRSGSSTSGNTIYF
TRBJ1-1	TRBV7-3	CASSSFGSAEAFF
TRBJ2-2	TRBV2	CARKGGNTGELFF
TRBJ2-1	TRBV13	CASSLEALAGGLDSSYNEQFF
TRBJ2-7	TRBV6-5	CASSYSFLGANEQYF
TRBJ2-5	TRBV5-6	CASSLLQGKETQYF
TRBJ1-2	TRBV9	CASSVGVPNYGYTF
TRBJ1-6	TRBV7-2	CASCPGGNRNSPLHF
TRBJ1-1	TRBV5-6	CASSSSGGPIEAFF
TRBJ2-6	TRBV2	CASSLRVSGANVLTF
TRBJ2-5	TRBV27	CASSLDSYSTQYF
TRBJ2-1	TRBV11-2	CASSMDSYNEQFF